This is a list of T cell receptor beta chains from one sample in a study of shared clonotypes between healthy human individuals. Generated by immunoSEQ multiplex PCR, the TCRdb table keeps only in-frame clones and is missing some. The data hold over a million clones, with roughly 96% observed a single time. What was sequenced was naive CD4+ T cells sorted from blood. Source of these receptors: a young man in good health. Each CDR3 is given with its conserved first and last residue. A D gene is named only where the DNA matches it firmly. Size tells how often a clone was seen (once, few, many) or the class of an expanded clone, and some rows leave it out.

cdr3_length: 14
j_call: TRBJ2-1
d_call: TRBD2
v_call: TRBV2
clone_size: -
cdr3_aa: CASRGTSGINEQFF
cdr3_nt: TGTGCCAGCAGGGGGACTAGCGGAATAAATGAGCAGTTCTTC

cdr3_length: 14
j_call: TRBJ1-1
d_call: -
v_call: TRBV29-1
clone_size: -
cdr3_aa: CSVRGQRMNTEAFF
cdr3_nt: TGCAGCGTGAGAGGACAGAGAATGAACACTGAAGCTTTCTTT

cdr3_length: 16
j_call: TRBJ2-7
d_call: TRBD2
v_call: TRBV11-1
clone_size: -
cdr3_aa: CASSSTASGIRKEQYF
cdr3_nt: TGTGCCAGCAGCTCCACGGCTAGCGGGATACGAAAAGAGCAGTACTTC

cdr3_length: 14
j_call: TRBJ1-1
d_call: TRBD1
v_call: TRBV9
clone_size: -
cdr3_aa: CASSATGGNTEAFF
cdr3_nt: TGTGCCAGCAGCGCCACAGGGGGGAACACTGAAGCTTTCTTT

cdr3_length: 16
j_call: TRBJ2-2
d_call: -
v_call: TRBV7-7
clone_size: -
cdr3_aa: CASSLAGQTNTGELFF
cdr3_nt: TGTGCCAGCAGCTTAGCGGGACAAACAAACACCGGGGAGCTGTTTTTT

cdr3_length: 14
j_call: TRBJ1-3
d_call: -
v_call: TRBV28
clone_size: once
cdr3_aa: CASSLGRVGNTIYF
cdr3_nt: TGTGCCAGCAGTTTGGGCAGGGTTGGAAACACCATATATTTT

cdr3_length: 17
j_call: TRBJ1-5
d_call: TRBD1
v_call: TRBV30
clone_size: -
cdr3_aa: CAWSSNRDRGANQPQHF
cdr3_nt: TGTGCCTGGAGTTCGAACCGGGACAGGGGTGCAAATCAGCCCCAGCATTTT

cdr3_length: 13
j_call: TRBJ1-1
d_call: -
v_call: TRBV6-5
clone_size: -
cdr3_aa: CASSYLGWTEAFF
cdr3_nt: TGTGCCAGCAGTTACCTGGGGTGGACTGAAGCTTTCTTT

cdr3_length: 16
j_call: TRBJ1-1
d_call: -
v_call: TRBV27
clone_size: -
cdr3_aa: CASSFRGTPLWGEAFF
cdr3_nt: TGTGCCAGCAGTTTCCGCGGGACACCATTATGGGGTGAAGCTTTCTTT

cdr3_length: 15
j_call: TRBJ1-2
d_call: -
v_call: TRBV4-3
clone_size: -
cdr3_aa: CASSQDGRGNYGYTF
cdr3_nt: TGCGCCAGCAGCCAAGATGGTAGGGGGAACTATGGCTACACCTTC

cdr3_length: 14
j_call: TRBJ2-7
d_call: -
v_call: TRBV5-6
clone_size: -
cdr3_aa: CASTDGRNSYEQYF
cdr3_nt: TGTGCCAGCACAGATGGACGGAACTCCTACGAGCAGTACTTC

cdr3_length: 14
j_call: TRBJ2-2
d_call: -
v_call: TRBV6-6
clone_size: once
cdr3_aa: CASSYDQRTGELFF
cdr3_nt: TGTGCCAGCAGTTACGATCAGCGGACCGGGGAGCTGTTTTTT

cdr3_length: 16
j_call: TRBJ2-1
d_call: -
v_call: TRBV5-4
clone_size: once
cdr3_aa: CASSLRRNFLNNEQFF
cdr3_nt: TGTGCCAGCAGCTTGAGACGCAACTTCCTTAACAATGAGCAGTTCTTC

cdr3_length: 13
j_call: TRBJ1-1
d_call: -
v_call: TRBV6-1
clone_size: -
cdr3_aa: CASSERGPTEAFF
cdr3_nt: TGTGCCAGCAGTGAAAGGGGACCTACTGAAGCTTTCTTT